One sample yielded the 24 T cell receptor beta chains listed below, sequenced in a study of coeliac disease. This table comes from immunoSEQ multiplex PCR, and its TCRdb copy is limited to in-frame clones, with some not included. The sample holds 3,500 to 5,500 clones; 62% are singletons and the top ten take around 6.9%. Sequenced: intraepithelial lymphocytes from the gut. The receptor set was obtained from a woman in her late teens or twenties with active celiac disease.

The chain recombines TRBV4-1 with TRBJ1-2; tentative D call: TRBD1 (6 bases). V gave up 4 bases and J gave up 3 bases, with 12 bases separating them. The CDR3 spans 14 residues. Germline CDR1 and CDR2: MGHRA and YSYEKL. The CDR3 spells CASSLMDSHYGYTF. The CDR3 coding sequence is TGCGCCAGCAGCCTGATGGACAGCCACTATGGCTACACCTTC.

The rearrangement links TRBV28 to TRBJ1-2; the D gene is possibly TRBD1 (5 bases). The CDR3 contains 16 residues. CDR1 is MDHEN and CDR2 is SYDVKM in the germline V gene. The V end was cut by 8 bases, the J end by 7 bases, with 26 bases between. CDR3 protein: CASLSDFVGGGAGYTF. CDR3 coding DNA: TGTGCCAGCTTAAGCGATTTCGTGGGGGGGGGAGCTGGCTACACCTTC.

In this sample, this clone turned up once. This chain uses TRBV7-9 with TRBJ2-1; 12 nucleotides agree with TRBD2. The CDR3 has 17 amino acids. CDR1 and CDR2 from the germline V gene are SEHNR and FQNEAQ (reference sequence). The trim removed 3 bases at V and 8 bases at J, leaving 11 bases unmatched. CDR3 sequence: CASSFLRLAGGVDEQFF. DNA for the CDR3: TGTGCCAGCAGCTTCCTACGGCTAGCGGGAGGGGTCGATGAGCAGTTCTTC. Complete variable domain (other parts from reference TRBV7-9 and TRBJ2-1): DTGVSQNPRHKITKRGQNVTFRCDPISEHNRLYWYRQTLGQGPEFLTYFQNEAQLEKSRLLSDRFSAERPKGSFSTLEIQRTEQGDSAMYLCASSFLRLAGGVDEQFFGPGTRLTVL.

V usage is TRBV15 and J usage is TRBJ2-2; D is ambiguous. The V gene's germline CDR1 is LNHNV and CDR2 YYDKDF (reference sequence). The V gene lost 0 bases and the J gene lost 0 bases, with 11 bases spanning the gap. The CDR3 totals 17 residues. The CDR3 here is CATSRDAEASNTGELFF. DNA for the CDR3: TGTGCCACCAGCAGAGACGCGGAAGCCTCGAACACCGGGGAGCTGTTTTTT. Variable domain in full (rest from reference TRBV15 and TRBJ2-2): DAMVIQNPRYQVTQFGKPVTLSCSQTLNHNVMYWYQQKSSQAPKLLFHYYDKDFNNEADTPDNFQSRRPNTSFCFLDIRSPGLGDTAMYLCATSRDAEASNTGELFFGEGSRLTVL.

This chain uses TRBV5-5 with TRBJ2-7, with 8 positions matching TRBD1. With V trimmed by 3 bases and J by 4 bases, 6 bases remained unmatched. Per the germline V gene, CDR1 is SGHKS and CDR2 is YYEKEE (reference sequence). The CDR3 sequence is 14 residues long. CDR3 protein: CASSSRTGSYEQYF. CDR3 nucleotide sequence: TGTGCCAGCAGCTCCAGGACAGGGAGTTACGAGCAGTACTTC.

The rearrangement links TRBV19 to TRBJ1-3; D is perhaps TRBD1 (6 bases). The V end lost 3 bases, the J end lost 0 bases, and 9 bases lay between the germline ends. Germline V lookup: CDR1 LNHDA, CDR2 SQIVND (reference sequence). The CDR3 extends over 15 amino acids. CDR3 DNA sequence: TGTGCCAGTAGTATGGACAGCCGCTCTGGAAACACCATATATTTT. This codes for CASSMDSRSGNTIYF. Complete variable domain (other parts from reference TRBV19 and TRBJ1-3): DGGITQSPKYLFRKEGQNVTLSCEQNLNHDAMYWYRQDPGQGLRLIYYSQIVNDFQKGDIAEGYSVSREKKESFPLTVTSAQKNPTAFYLCASSMDSRSGNTIYFGEGSWLTVV.

This clone is judged large. V usage is TRBV5-6 and J usage is TRBJ1-2; TRBD1 matches 8 bases. CDR1 and CDR2 from the germline V gene are SGHDT and YYEEEE. Unmatched junction bases numbered 2, after V lost 0 bases and J lost 4 bases. CDR3 size: 14 residues. In nucleotides, the CDR3 is TGTGCCAGCAGCTTGGCCGGGACAGGCTATGGCTACACCTTC. Its translation is CASSLAGTGYGYTF. Full variable domain (rest looked up from reference TRBV5-6 and TRBJ1-2): DAGVTQSPTHLIKTRGQQVTLRCSPKSGHDTVSWYQQALGQGPQFIFQYYEEEERQRGNFPDRFSGHQFPNYSSELNVNALLLGDSALYLCASSLAGTGYGYTFGSGTRLTVV.

V usage is TRBV28 and J usage is TRBJ2-1; D is unclear. Germline V CDR1 and CDR2: MDHEN, SYDVKM. V was trimmed by 2 bases and J by 9 bases, leaving 14 bases between them. CDR3 length: 14 amino acids. The CDR3 nucleotides read TGTGCCAGCAGTTTAGTTCCCTACTCCGGTGAGCAGTTCTTC. Protein product: CASSLVPYSGEQFF.

This clone is medium-sized (0.01 to 0.1%) by share. CDR3 nucleotide sequence: TGTGCCAGCAGCGGTAGGGTGTGGGACAGCTCTGGAAACACCATATATTTT. Its protein is CASSGRVWDSSGNTIYF. The V and J genes are TRBV21-1 and TRBJ1-3; TRBD1, as called in the table, went unchecked against the DNA. TRBV21-1 is termed a pseudogene. The CDR3 contains 17 residues.

The gene calls are TRBV27 and TRBJ1-2; D is uncertain. In germline, CDR1 is MNHEY, CDR2 SMNVEV (reference sequence). The CDR3 is 15 amino acids. Trimming took off 4 bases at V and 8 bases at J, with 20 bases between the two ends. CDR3 sequence: CASSSARETFGGYTF. CDR3 DNA: TGTGCCAGCAGTTCCGCGAGGGAGACCTTCGGAGGCTACACCTTC.

This CDR3 reads CASSLGNSEKLFF. DNA for the CDR3: TGTGCCAGCAGCTTGGGGAACAGTGAAAAACTGTTTTTT. The chain recombines TRBV5-5 with TRBJ1-4, with D unresolved. Trimming shortened V by 0 bases and J by 7 bases, and 7 bases separated the two germline ends. The CDR3 contains 13 residues. The germline V gene has CDR1 SGHKS and CDR2 YYEKEE (reference sequence).

This clone was seen a few times. The chain employs TRBV4-1 and TRBJ1-2; possibly TRBD1 for D (5 bases). The V end lost 1 base, the J end lost 0 bases, and 6 bases lay between the germline ends. The CDR3 spans 14 residues. Germline loops: CDR1 MGHRA, CDR2 YSYEKL. CDR3: CASSQVQANYGYTF. CDR3 nucleotide sequence: TGCGCCAGCAGCCAAGTACAGGCTAACTATGGCTACACCTTC.

In this sample, this clone is medium-sized. The CDR3 sequence: CASSFQESYNEQFF. CDR3 bases: TGTGCCAGCAGCTTCCAGGAATCCTACAATGAGCAGTTCTTC. The chain uses TRBV5-6 and TRBJ2-1; D not resolved. This CDR3 spans 14 amino acids. Germline lookup yields CDR1 SGHDT and CDR2 YYEEEE. V was shortened by 2 bases and J by 1 base, with 7 bases between the two germline ends.

This clone was found a few times. The chain recombines TRBV9 with TRBJ1-6; D gene uncertain. Germline V gene sequence: CDR1 SGDLS, CDR2 YYNGEE. V was cut by 0 bases and J by 10 bases, with 14 bases left in between. The CDR3 extends over 15 amino acids. CDR3 amino acids: CASSVDFSFSSPLHF. CDR3 DNA: TGTGCCAGCAGCGTAGACTTCTCCTTTAGCTCACCCCTCCACTTT.

The chain carries TRBV6-5 and TRBJ2-7, with 9 bases aligning to TRBD1. Germline loops: CDR1 MNHEY, CDR2 SVGAGI. V was pared by 2 bases and J by 4 bases, with 6 bases of the junction left unmatched. The CDR3 is 15 amino acids. For the CDR3, the DNA is TGTGCCAGCAGTTACACCAAGACAGGGGGATACGAGCAGTACTTC. Amino acids: CASSYTKTGGYEQYF.

V usage is TRBV30 and J usage is TRBJ2-7, with no clear D. V dropped 1 base and J dropped 2 bases, with 9 bases sitting between them. CDR3 length: 13 amino acids. CDR1 and CDR2 (germline): GTSNPN, SVGIG (reference sequence). The CDR3 loop reads CAWSGGTAYEQYF. For the CDR3, the DNA is TGTGCCTGGAGTGGTGGCACAGCCTACGAGCAGTACTTC.

This sequence joins TRBV5-1 and TRBJ2-7; 11 nucleotides agree with TRBD2. The length of the CDR3 is 17 residues. Germline CDR1 and CDR2: SGHRS and YFSETQ. Losses at the gene ends were 3 bases for V and 2 bases for J; bases not matched to a gene: 10. The CDR3 loop is CASSSGLAEPRPYEQYF. DNA for the CDR3: TGCGCCAGCAGCTCGGGACTAGCGGAGCCCCGACCCTACGAGCAGTACTTC.

This CDR3 reads CASSLRLAGGLAAETQYF. In DNA form, the CDR3 reads TGTGCCAGCAGTCTACGACTAGCGGGGGGGCTAGCCGCAGAGACCCAGTACTTC. This chain uses TRBV25-1 with TRBJ2-5; 14 bases agree with TRBD2. J gave up 4 bases and V 5 bases, and 12 bases lay outside the gene matches. The CDR3 spans 18 residues. Germline V gene data show CDR1 as MGHDK and CDR2 as SYGVNS.

The J gene is TRBJ2-6, the V gene TRBV7-9, with a weak D call TRBD2 (5 bases). The germline CDR1 and CDR2 sequences are SEHNR and FQNEAQ (reference sequence). V was shortened by 3 bases and J by 2 bases, with 11 bases between the two germline ends. CDR3 length: 16 amino acids. CDR3 in amino acids: CASSFSYGTGANVLTF. The DNA for the CDR3 is TGTGCCAGCAGCTTCTCCTACGGGACTGGGGCCAACGTCCTGACTTTC.

This clone has a handful of counts. This rearrangement joins TRBV4-1 to TRBJ2-7; 11 nucleotides align to TRBD2. Germline V gene sequence: CDR1 MGHRA, CDR2 YSYEKL. The V segment lost 4 bases and the J segment 3 bases; nucleotides outside the gene matches: 5. This CDR3 is built from 15 residues. For the CDR3, the DNA is TGCGCCAGCAGCCTTCTAGCGGGAGGTGACTACGAGCAGTACTTC. As protein: CASSLLAGGDYEQYF.

The V gene is TRBV27, the J gene TRBJ2-1; 12 positions agree with TRBD2. Germline V gene lookup returns CDR1 MNHEY and CDR2 SMNVEV (reference sequence). V was clipped by 4 bases and J by 5 bases; unmatched bases: 6. This CDR3 is 16 amino acids long. The CDR3 protein is CASSYLAGGLNNEQFF. For the CDR3, the DNA is TGTGCCAGCAGTTACCTAGCGGGAGGGCTAAACAATGAGCAGTTCTTC.

A few counts support this clone. The chain employs TRBV30 and TRBJ1-4; D is uncertain. The CDR3 consists of 13 residues. CDR1 is GTSNPN, CDR2 SVGIG, per germline (reference sequence). V was cut by 2 bases and J by 6 bases, with 10 bases left in between. CDR3: CAWSIGEDEKLFF. The CDR3 coding sequence is TGTGCCTGGAGTATAGGAGAGGATGAAAAACTGTTTTTT.

This clone has more than one count but fewer than ten. The gene calls are TRBV18 and TRBJ1-2; 7 positions match TRBD1. The CDR3 spans 13 residues. V dropped 3 bases and J dropped 8; count of bases not matched to a gene: 6. CDR1 and CDR2 (germline): KGHSH, LQKENI. The chain's CDR3 is CASSPLRGQGYTF. The DNA of the CDR3 is TGTGCCAGCTCACCGCTAAGGGGGCAAGGCTACACCTTC.

The chain is built from TRBV2 and TRBJ1-2; D gene unclear. The V gene lost 0 bases and the J gene lost 2 bases, with 13 bases spanning the gap. CDR1 SNHLY and CDR2 FYNNEI come from the germline V gene. The CDR3 extends over 16 amino acids. CDR3 residues: CASSEAPYTGNYGYTF. The DNA for the CDR3 is TGTGCCAGCAGTGAAGCCCCATACACGGGAAACTATGGCTACACCTTC. The variable domain in full, completed from reference TRBV2 and TRBJ1-2, reads EPEVTQTPSHQVTQMGQEVILRCVPISNHLYFYWYRQILGQKVEFLVSFYNNEISEKSEIFDDQFSVERPDGSNFTLKIRSTKLEDSAMYFCASSEAPYTGNYGYTFGSGTRLTVV.